The following is a TCR beta chain sequence with its context. Its target is unknown. The data were taken from a study of blood T cells in healthy people across ages. Study conclusions and caveats: Higher diversity and more naive CD4+ cells were features of long-lived donors, compared to aged donors. Roughly linear age-related decline in beta diversity appeared, significant by age roughly 40.

Through a sample-barcoded 5' primer and a J-beta primer mix, a second PCR was run for roughly 6 to 11 cycles. TCRdb independently ran MiXCR on the 5' RACE reads; one entry per CDR3 protein. The table lists about 1,800,000 distinct CDR3 sequences, roughly 27% of them singletons, with 7.7% in the top ten. This CDR3 is 13 amino acids long. V lost 5 bases and J lost 15, with 20 bases in between. Sequences were obtained from blood. This sequence originates from a woman under 40 in good health. The V gene is TRBV12-3 or TRBV12-4, the J gene TRBJ2-1, with D perhaps matching TRBD2 (5 bases). The CDR3 DNA follows: TGTGCCAGCAGTCACTCAGCCCCTCAGCGGAGGTTCTTC. This encodes CASSHSAPQRRFF.